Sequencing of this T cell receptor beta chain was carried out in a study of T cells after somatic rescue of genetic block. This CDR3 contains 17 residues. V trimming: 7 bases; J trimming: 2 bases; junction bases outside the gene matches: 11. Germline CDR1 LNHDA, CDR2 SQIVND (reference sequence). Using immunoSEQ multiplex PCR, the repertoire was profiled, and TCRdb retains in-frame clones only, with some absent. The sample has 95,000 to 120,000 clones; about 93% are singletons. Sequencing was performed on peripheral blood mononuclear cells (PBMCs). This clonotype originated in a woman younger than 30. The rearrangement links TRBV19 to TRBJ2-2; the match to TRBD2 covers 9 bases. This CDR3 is CASKQTASGTNTGELFF. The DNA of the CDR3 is TGTGCCAGTAAGCAGACGGCTAGCGGGACTAACACCGGGGAGCTGTTTTTT.